The present T cell receptor beta chain was sequenced within a study of regulatory T cells in long-lasting Graves disease. This clonotype occurred many times. CDR3-region Arm-PCR and iRepertoire HTBI primers produced the TCR beta libraries. A single record per CDR3 protein comes from TCRdb applying MiXCR to the multiplex PCR reads. The sample has some 450,000 distinct CDR3 sequences; over 15% are singletons. This sample's time point: newly diagnosed GD, antithyroid drugs for less than 3 months. The TCR library used RNA extracted from PBMCs. By American Thyroid Association guidelines, Graves' disease was diagnosed in the cohort. Germline V gene sequence: CDR1 SQVTM, CDR2 ANQGSEA. V lost 1 base and J lost 0; bases outside the gene matches: 6. The length of the CDR3 is 16 residues. The same sample was also used in a study of T cells in Graves' hyperthyroidism and ophthalmopathy. That study reports: In blood, most of the thyroid clonotypes expanded above 0.001 were also present.

Here the sequenced sample was peripheral blood mononuclear cells (PBMCs), taken at new diagnosis, from a patient treated with antithyroid drugs. The source is a woman aged 30 to 39 with Graves disease. The genes are TRBV29-1 and TRBJ1-3, with 7 bases matching TRBD1. In DNA form, the CDR3 reads TGCAGCGTTGAAGTACCGGGACAGCTCTCTGGAAACACCATATATTTT. This translates into CSVEVPGQLSGNTIYF.